The rows below give T cell receptor beta chains drawn from one sample of a study of T cell changes during pregnancy in multiple sclerosis. Sequenced by immunoSEQ multiplex PCR; TCRdb stores in-frame clones only, minus some. Among about 75,000 clones listed, around 92% were seen once. This sample comprised peripheral blood, obtained in the first trimester of pregnancy. The receptors stem from a female donor in good health, enrolled as a control in a pregnancy study. CDR3s leave out the opening cysteine and the closing phenylalanine or tryptophan. Each record gives: J gene, CDR3 length, V gene, CDR3 protein.

>TRBJ2-3|11|TRBV7-2
ASSLIGGDTQY
>TRBJ1-2|11|TRBV6-1
ASRADSIYGYT
>TRBJ2-1|14|TRBV5-1
ASSLGLARWDNEQF
>TRBJ1-1|9|TRBV5-4
ASSRGNEAF
>TRBJ1-5|9|TRBV21-1
ASSLNQPQH
>TRBJ1-5|13|TRBV6-1
ASTQGRGSNQPQH
>TRBJ1-5|12|TRBV10-3
AISESPESQPQH
>TRBJ2-7|17|TRBV12-5
ASGLVKVQREGFDYEQY
>TRBJ1-1|12|TRBV5-1
ASSSQSSNTEAF
>TRBJ1-1|13|TRBV4-1
ASSLPGLGNTEAF
>TRBJ1-1|13|TRBV19
ASSISGGVPTEAF
>TRBJ2-3|12|TRBV6-5
ASSYRDTTDTQY
>TRBJ2-1|13|TRBV7-9
ASSLVGLADNEQF
>TRBJ1-4|13|TRBV27
ASSSWDKTSEKLF
>TRBJ1-1|13|TRBV11-2
ASRTPPTGSPEAF
>TRBJ1-5|13|TRBV2
ASSLNRGGNQPQH
>TRBJ1-2|9|TRBV21-1
ASIRGHGYT
>TRBJ2-3|16|TRBV7-2
ASSLDRLAGGSTDTQY
>TRBJ2-3|10|TRBV27
ASSFYGDTQY
>TRBJ1-2|12|TRBV5-5
ASSVPGGVGGYT
>TRBJ1-6|10|TRBV28
ASDSGGSPLH
>.|12|TRBV6-6
ASSLPGQVYEQY
>TRBJ1-3|11|TRBV25-1
ASSEGQTHTIY
>TRBJ1-4|10|TRBV7-8
ASSFYREKLF
>TRBJ2-7|15|TRBV6-1
ASSEAEQGTSTFKQY
>TRBJ2-5|11|TRBV18
ASSVAGQETQY
>TRBJ1-5|12|TRBV7-8
ASSLTGEYQPQH
>TRBJ1-3|13|TRBV5-6
ASSRIPGQSNTIY
>TRBJ1-2|14|TRBV28
ASSLSPRGGNYGYT
>TRBJ1-2|11|TRBV5-6
ASEDGGHYGYT
>TRBJ2-2|13|TRBV29-1
SVGAGGARTGELF
>TRBJ2-4|12|TRBV7-2
ASSFGTGGNIQY
>TRBJ1-1|14|TRBV5-5
ASSFIVGQTNTEAF
>TRBJ2-1|11|TRBV5-6
ASSEGTIHEQF
>TRBJ1-2|14|TRBV21-1
ASSLRVDRGNYGYT